This TCR beta chain emerged from a study of blood T cell repertoires in COVID-19. Turning to the study itself: The United States, Italy and Spain supplied acute and convalescent COVID-19 samples. Sources were T cells, B-cell-depleted T cells, or PBMCs; the material itself was cDNA or gDNA.

How the authors handled the data: Quantification of nucleated cells was approximated via reference gene primer amplification. Profiled with immunoSEQ multiplex PCR; TCRdb holds only in-frame clones, not every one. V and J calls and clone size are copied from that table; D and trimming were computed from the DNA. The table has more than 85,000 clones, 84% seen once. The V and J ends lost 1 base and 4 bases, in that order; junction bases with no gene match: 1. Germline V lookup: CDR1 GTSNPN, CDR2 SVGIG (reference sequence). The CDR3 spans 14 residues. This chain connects TRBV30 to TRBJ2-1; TRBD2 agrees at 10 bases. The clonotype was recovered from a human donor in a cohort sampled during active COVID-19. Sequencing used peripheral blood. The CDR3: CAWSGTSGYNEQFF. DNA of the CDR3: TGTGCCTGGAGTGGGACTAGCGGTTACAATGAGCAGTTCTTC.